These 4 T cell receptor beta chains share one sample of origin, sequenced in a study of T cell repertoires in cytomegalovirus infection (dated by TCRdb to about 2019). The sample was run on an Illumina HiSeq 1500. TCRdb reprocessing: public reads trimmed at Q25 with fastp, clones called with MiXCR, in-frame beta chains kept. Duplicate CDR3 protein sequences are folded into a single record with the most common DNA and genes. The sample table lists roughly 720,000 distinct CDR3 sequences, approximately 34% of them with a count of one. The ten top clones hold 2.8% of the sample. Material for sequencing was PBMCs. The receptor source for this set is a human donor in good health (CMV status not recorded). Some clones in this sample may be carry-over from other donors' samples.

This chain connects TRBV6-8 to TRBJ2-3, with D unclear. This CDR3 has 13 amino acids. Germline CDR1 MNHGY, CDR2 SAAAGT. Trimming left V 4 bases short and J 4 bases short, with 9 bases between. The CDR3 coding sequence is TGTGCCAGCAGTTCGCTGGGCCCAGATACGCAGTATTTT. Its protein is CASSSLGPDTQYF.

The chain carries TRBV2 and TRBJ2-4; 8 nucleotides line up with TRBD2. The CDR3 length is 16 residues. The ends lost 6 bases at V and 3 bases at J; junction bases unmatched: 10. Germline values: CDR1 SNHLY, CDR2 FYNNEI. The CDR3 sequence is CASSRREGLDKNIQYF. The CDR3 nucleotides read TGTGCCAGCAGCCGCCGGGAGGGACTGGACAAAAACATTCAGTACTTC.

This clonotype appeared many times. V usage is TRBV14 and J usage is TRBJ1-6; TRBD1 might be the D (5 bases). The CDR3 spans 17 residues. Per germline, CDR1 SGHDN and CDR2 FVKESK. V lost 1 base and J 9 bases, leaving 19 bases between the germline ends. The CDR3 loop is CASSQVAGEGFTSPLHF. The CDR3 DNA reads TGTGCCAGCAGCCAAGTTGCGGGGGAAGGGTTTACTTCACCCCTCCACTTT.

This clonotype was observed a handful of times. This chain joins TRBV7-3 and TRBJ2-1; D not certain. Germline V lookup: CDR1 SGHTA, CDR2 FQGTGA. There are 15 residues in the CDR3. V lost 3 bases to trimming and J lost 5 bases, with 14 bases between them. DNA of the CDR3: TGTGCCAGCAGCTTTAGTCTAGGCGGTGACAATGAGCAGTTCTTC. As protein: CASSFSLGGDNEQFF.